This T cell receptor (beta chain) appears in the sequencing data of a study of OX40 agonist ivuxolimab in advanced cancers. For the study in its entirety: Ivuxolimab was an agonistic, fully human IgG2 monoclonal antibody directed against OX40 (CD134), a costimulatory receptor. The paper describes the monotherapy dose-escalation part (N of about 52 patients) of the phase I trial of ivuxolimab. Patients were allowed to have had prior anti-PD-1, anti-PD-L1 or anti-CTLA-4 therapy, and 40% to 45% of the dose-escalation patients had previously received checkpoint inhibitors. Peripheral TCRbeta sequencing was intended to test whether TCR sequence diversity was altered and clonal T-cell expansion was caused by ivuxolimab. Partial responses occurred in three dose-escalation patients, of whom one had hepatocellular carcinoma and two had cutaneous melanoma. Intravenous ivuxolimab was administered to patients every 2 weeks at six dose levels: 0.01, 0.1, 0.3, 1.5, 3 and 10 mg/kg. Of the approximately 54 patients in dose escalation, around 20 had hepatocellular carcinoma, roughly 15 had melanoma, 9 had renal cell carcinoma and 9 had head and neck cancer. A male proportion of around 80% and a mean age of about 60 years, ranging from roughly 20 to 80, were recorded for the dose-escalation cohort. What the work shows at the level of the full study, not this receptor alone: Clonal expansion of both CD4+ and CD8+ blood T cells was observed from baseline to week 6 at doses 0.1 to 3.0 mg/kg. On average, CD8+ T cells showed more expanded clones than CD4+ T cells after ivuxolimab. The antigen specificity of the peripheral T cells that underwent clonal expansion was not determined. In the 0.1-3.0 mg/kg groups, partial responders were among the patients with the lowest normalized peripheral clonal expansion, particularly in CD8+ T cells. Low levels of normalized T-cell clonal expansion were also seen in some nonresponding patients.

The germline V gene supplies CDR1 MRHNA and CDR2 SNTAGT. V is trimmed back by 4 bases and J by 1 base, and the junction contains 0 bases that no gene match accounts for. The CDR3 covers 14 residues, taking in both the cysteine and the phenylalanine. CDR3 DNA is the only sequence kept; it has 42 bases, read in frame from the first base. To sequence the TCRbeta CDR3 region, genomic DNA was isolated from the sorted cells. TCRbeta CDR3 regions were sequenced using the immunoSEQ Assay. The immuneACCESS repertoire file appears here via TCRdb, limited to in-frame rearrangements. These files lack a portion of the clones; in checked studies, under half of the deficit traces to unresolved V genes, and the cause of the others is not known. The table for this sample lists about 77,000 clones; 65% to 85% of them were counted only once. The ten largest clones represent roughly 4.8% of the sample. About this clone itself: Its antigen target is currently unknown. Per-base quality was not reported, and no clone a single base away is much larger than it.

The trial excluded patients who had a history of autoimmune disease or were on systemic immunosuppression. Peripheral blood for TCR sequencing was collected from all dose cohorts at baseline, on cycle 4 day 1, and on cycle 7 day 1. Samples were obtained from an open-label, multicenter, first-in-human phase I dose-escalation trial of ivuxolimab. Adults with locally advanced or metastatic melanoma, renal cell, hepatocellular, or head and neck squamous cell carcinoma were enrolled in the trial. CD4+ and CD8+ T cells were sorted separately from peripheral blood before TCR sequencing. The source was CD4+ or CD8+ T cells sorted from blood, collected in a trial of the OX40 agonist ivuxolimab. The rearrangement combines TRBV6-4 with TRBJ2-3; TRBD2 fits 9 bases in the junction. The source of this sequence is an adult with an advanced solid tumor such as melanoma, head and neck, liver or kidney cancer. CDR3 reads: CASSASGGTDTQYF. The nucleotide sequence reads TGTGCCAGCAGTGCTAGCGGGGGCACAGATACGCAGTATTTT.